The T cell receptor beta chain described here comes from a study of spatial heterogeneity in lung cancer. On the study more broadly: Every unique TCR and UMI combination, on average, appeared more than ten times in raw reads.

The study tagged each TCR cDNA molecule with a unique molecular identifier. TCRdb called the 5' RACE reads again in MiXCR, with one record for every CDR3 protein. This sample yields some 3,000 distinct CDR3 sequences, of which 2.5% to 3% are seen a single time; less than 25% belongs to the top ten. This clonotype is medium-sized by share. V was pared by 1 base and J by 9 bases, with 10 bases between. Looked up from germline, CDR1 is LGHDT and CDR2 is YNNKEL (reference sequence). The CDR3 sequence is 13 residues long. The time point here: sample taken at primary tumor resection. The donors were about 72 patients with non-small cell lung cancer that was early-stage and untreated. Unsorted whole RNA from tumor, nontumor lung or frozen PBMC underwent sequencing.

This TCR came from a male donor with early-stage non-small cell lung cancer. The sample was normal lung tissue next to the tumor, taken at surgery. This chain joins TRBV3-1 and TRBJ2-1; D unresolved. CDR3 DNA sequence: TGTGCCAGCAGCCAAGTCCTGGGTCCTGAGCAGTTCTTC. Amino acid sequence: CASSQVLGPEQFF.